These T cell receptor beta chains were read from a single sample in a study of beta chain features in type 1 diabetes. Sequencing was performed with immunoSEQ multiplex PCR; in TCRdb, only in-frame clones are kept and a portion is missing. The repertoire includes under 350,000 clones, 20% to 25% of them detected once, and around 0.011% sits in the top ten. The specimen was naive CD4+ T cells from blood. Receptor source: a woman aged 30 to 39 with type 1 diabetes. The CDR3 runs from the conserved cysteine through the conserved F or W. D genes are given only for firm matches. Expanded clones get a size class; other rows say once, few or many, or leave the size out.

CDR3aa,CDR3nt,d_gene,j_gene,abundance,v_gene
CASKETLSQETQYF,TGTGCCAGTAAGGAGACGCTGTCCCAAGAGACCCAGTACTTC,.,TRBJ2-5,.,TRBV19
CASSLAGASGRNEQFF,TGTGCCAGCAGCTTAGCAGGGGCTAGCGGGAGAAATGAGCAGTTCTTC,TRBD2,TRBJ2-1,.,TRBV11-1
CASSGRTSGRANNEQFF,TGTGCCAGCAGCGGGCGGACTAGCGGGAGAGCGAACAATGAGCAGTTCTTC,TRBD2,TRBJ2-1,.,TRBV9
CASIGGVGTYEQYF,TGTGCCAGCATTGGAGGGGTCGGGACCTACGAGCAGTACTTC,.,TRBJ2-7,few,TRBV28
CASSLTGPQETQYF,TGCGCCAGCAGCTTGACGGGTCCGCAAGAGACCCAGTACTTC,.,TRBJ2-5,.,TRBV5-1
CSARAHNEQFF,TGCAGTGCTAGGGCACACAATGAGCAGTTCTTC,.,TRBJ2-1,.,TRBV20-1
CSANLYGYTF,TGCAGTGCTAATCTCTATGGCTACACCTTC,.,TRBJ1-2,few,TRBV20-1
CASSLAMLGQRTGELFF,TGTGCCAGCAGCTTGGCCATGCTGGGACAGAGGACCGGGGAGCTGTTTTTT,TRBD1,TRBJ2-2,once,TRBV5-4
CASSWAPNQPQHF,TGTGCCAGCAGCTGGGCCCCCAATCAGCCCCAGCATTTT,.,TRBJ1-5,.,TRBV11-2
CASSPSGAYNEQFF,TGTGCCAGCAGCCCTAGCGGGGCCTACAATGAGCAGTTCTTC,TRBD2,TRBJ2-1,.,TRBV9
CASSQEWAGGGREQFF,TGCGCCAGCAGCCAAGAATGGGCGGGAGGGGGGCGTGAGCAGTTCTTC,TRBD2,TRBJ2-1,few,TRBV4-1
CASSTAGGAKSYYNEQFF,TGTGCCAGCAGTACCGCTGGGGGCGCCAAATCCTACTACAATGAGCAGTTCTTC,.,TRBJ2-1,.,TRBV2
CASSPRSGSYNEQFF,TGTGCCAGCAGCCCCCGATCGGGTTCCTACAATGAGCAGTTCTTC,.,TRBJ2-1,.,TRBV7-3
CASSQDTGSGKAFF,TGCGCCAGCAGCCAAGATACAGGGAGCGGAAAAGCTTTCTTT,.,TRBJ1-1,.,TRBV4-1
CASSQGGQGRHGYTF,TGTGCCAGCAGCCAGGGCGGACAGGGTAGACATGGCTACACCTTC,TRBD1,TRBJ1-2,.,TRBV4-1
CAISDTGGAETQYF,TGTGCCATCAGTGATACCGGGGGAGCGGAGACCCAGTACTTC,.,TRBJ2-5,few,TRBV10-3
CAWTISYEQYF,TGTGCCTGGACCATATCCTACGAGCAGTACTTC,.,TRBJ2-7,once,TRBV30
CASRYKNTEAFF,TGTGCCAGCAGATACAAGAACACTGAAGCTTTCTTT,.,TRBJ1-1,.,TRBV6-4
CASSPARANYGYTF,TGCGCCAGCAGCCCTGCGAGAGCTAACTATGGCTACACCTTC,.,TRBJ1-2,few,TRBV4-1
CASSPDRPLEQYF,TGTGCCAGCAGTCCGGACAGACCCCTAGAGCAGTACTTC,.,TRBJ2-7,.,TRBV27
CASSSYRAGGETQYF,TGTGCCAGCAGCTCATACCGAGCGGGAGGGGAGACCCAGTACTTC,TRBD2,TRBJ2-5,.,TRBV5-4
CASSERLGQVNNEQFF,TGTGCCAGCAGCGAACGCCTAGGACAGGTCAACAATGAGCAGTTCTTC,TRBD1,TRBJ2-1,few,TRBV9
CAISEGNRGQETQYF,TGTGCCATCAGTGAAGGGAATAGGGGGCAAGAGACCCAGTACTTC,.,TRBJ2-5,once,TRBV10-3
CASVGQGDTGELFF,TGTGCCAGCGTGGGACAGGGAGATACCGGGGAGCTGTTTTTT,TRBD1,TRBJ2-2,.,TRBV2
CAISAERVNNEQFF,TGTGCCATCAGTGCTGAGCGGGTAAACAATGAGCAGTTCTTC,.,TRBJ2-1,few,TRBV10-3
CASSLLSGNEQFF,TGCGCCAGCAGCCTCCTTAGCGGGAATGAGCAGTTCTTC,TRBD2,TRBJ2-1,.,TRBV5-1
CATSREVDRAEQYF,TGTGCCACCAGCAGAGAAGTGGACAGGGCCGAGCAGTACTTC,TRBD1,TRBJ2-7,.,TRBV15
CAGGQNSNYGYTF,TGTGCCGGTGGACAGAATTCTAACTATGGCTACACCTTC,.,TRBJ1-2,.,TRBV5-4
CASSRGREATGELFF,TGTGCCAGTAGTCGCGGCAGGGAGGCCACCGGGGAGCTGTTTTTT,.,TRBJ2-2,few,TRBV19
CASVPAGHYEQYF,TGTGCCAGCGTCCCAGCGGGGCACTACGAGCAGTACTTC,TRBD2,TRBJ2-7,.,TRBV6-5
CASSSLGGAREAFF,TGTGCCAGCAGTTCGCTGGGGGGGGCAAGGGAAGCTTTCTTT,.,TRBJ1-1,.,TRBV7-3
CASSPDRAEGEKLFF,TGTGCCAGCAGCCCAGACAGGGCGGAAGGTGAAAAACTGTTTTTT,TRBD1,TRBJ1-4,.,TRBV9
CASSLVGGGEETQYF,TGCGCCAGCAGCTTGGTCGGAGGGGGGGAAGAGACCCAGTACTTC,.,TRBJ2-5,.,TRBV5-1
CASSQRGDTDTQYF,TGTGCCAGCAGCCAACGGGGTGACACAGATACGCAGTATTTT,.,TRBJ2-3,.,TRBV4-2
CAWSLSGTSSYNEQFF,TGTGCCTGGTCCCTCTCCGGGACTAGCAGCTACAATGAGCAGTTCTTC,TRBD2,TRBJ2-1,.,TRBV30
CTSRSWSLCTSRANVLTF,TGCACCAGCAGATCATGGAGTTTGTGCACAAGTCGGGCCAACGTCCTGACTTTC,.,TRBJ2-6,.,TRBV1
CASSHPGTGYEQYF,TGCGCCAGCAGCCACCCTGGGACTGGCTACGAGCAGTACTTC,.,TRBJ2-7,.,TRBV4-1
CASSQDMETQYF,TGCGCCAGCAGCCAAGATATGGAGACCCAGTACTTC,.,TRBJ2-5,.,TRBV4-1
CASSPGDKTHGYTF,TGTGCCAGCTCACCTGGGGACAAAACTCATGGCTACACCTTC,.,TRBJ1-2,.,TRBV18
CAITEGQEKAQYF,TGTGCCATCACCGAAGGACAGGAAAAAGCCCAGTACTTC,TRBD1,TRBJ2-5,.,TRBV10-3
CASSPARGILYEKLFF,TGTGCCAGCAGCCCGGCCCGGGGGATTCTGTATGAAAAACTGTTTTTT,.,TRBJ1-4,.,TRBV7-2
CASSGTVPGANVLTF,TGTGCCAGCAGCGGGACAGTCCCTGGGGCCAACGTCCTGACTTTC,TRBD1,TRBJ2-6,few,TRBV7-9
CAWSVGIGGKETQYF,TGTGCCTGGAGTGTAGGGATTGGGGGCAAAGAGACCCAGTACTTC,.,TRBJ2-5,few,TRBV30
CASSLGQGPQHF,TGTGCCAGCAGCCTTGGACAGGGGCCCCAGCATTTT,TRBD1,TRBJ1-5,.,TRBV11-2
CAWSVTVGNTIYF,TGTGCCTGGAGTGTAACGGTGGGAAACACCATATATTTT,.,TRBJ1-3,.,TRBV30
CASSLLQGGTEAFF,TGTGCCAGCAGCCTTCTCCAGGGCGGCACTGAAGCTTTCTTT,.,TRBJ1-1,few,TRBV11-2
CATSRERPQEKLFF,TGTGCCACCAGCAGAGAACGTCCTCAGGAAAAACTGTTTTTT,.,TRBJ1-4,.,TRBV15
CASSQDGAGGFPSYEQYF,TGCGCCAGCAGCCAAGACGGAGCGGGCGGGTTCCCCTCCTACGAGCAGTACTTC,.,TRBJ2-7,few,TRBV4-1
CASSLGWTGSVYEQYF,TGTGCCAGCAGCTTAGGATGGACAGGGTCGGTTTACGAGCAGTACTTC,TRBD1,TRBJ2-7,.,TRBV7-9
CASSLKTTSSSETQYF,TGCGCCAGCAGCTTAAAAACGACTAGCTCTTCCGAGACCCAGTACTTC,TRBD2,TRBJ2-5,.,TRBV5-1
CSADRGGETQYF,TGCAGCGCCGACAGGGGTGGAGAGACCCAGTACTTC,TRBD1,TRBJ2-5,few,TRBV29-1
CASGSRIVVRTGELFF,TGTGCTAGTGGTTCCCGAATCGTGGTCAGAACCGGGGAGCTGTTTTTT,.,TRBJ2-2,few,TRBV12-5
CAIQGGGPENKQFF,TGTGCCATCCAGGGTGGAGGGCCGGAGAATAAGCAGTTCTTC,.,TRBJ2-1,.,TRBV7-9
CASRDRGGTEAFF,TGTGCCAGCAGGGACAGGGGGGGCACTGAAGCTTTCTTT,TRBD1,TRBJ1-1,few,TRBV25-1
CASSPDRGRSNEQFF,TGTGCCAGCAGCCCGGACAGGGGGCGGTCCAATGAGCAGTTCTTC,TRBD1,TRBJ2-1,.,TRBV5-4
CASSLPSTNEKLFF,TGTGCCAGCAGTTTACCTTCAACTAATGAAAAACTGTTTTTT,.,TRBJ1-4,few,TRBV28
CAISGGQETQYF,TGTGCCATCAGTGGAGGGCAAGAGACCCAGTACTTC,.,TRBJ2-5,few,TRBV10-3
CASSEMTVNQPQHF,TGTGCCAGCAGTGAAATGACAGTTAATCAGCCCCAGCATTTT,.,TRBJ1-5,.,TRBV2
CASSLVGQDEAFF,TGCGCCAGCAGCTTGGTTGGACAGGATGAAGCTTTCTTT,TRBD1,TRBJ1-1,few,TRBV5-1
CASSYSASPVGEQYF,TGTGCCAGCAGTTACTCAGCTAGCCCCGTAGGCGAGCAGTACTTC,.,TRBJ2-7,few,TRBV6-5